This TCR beta chain emerged from a study of cytomegalovirus exposure and HLA in healthy donors. Trimming took 4 bases from V and 1 from J, leaving 7 bases between them. Germline lookup yields CDR1 SGHAT and CDR2 FQNNGV. The CDR3 runs to 14 residues. Points from the study as a whole: Whilst most TCR sequences proved rare, a subset of public TCRs occurred across many donors. The study flagged roughly 160 TCR beta chains as cytomegalovirus-associated. Analyses of presence/absence relied on an assumption of roughly uniform sequencing depth across donors. A previous analysis found most TCR beta V segments productive roughly 87% or roughly 30% of the time.

Amplification used 60 Vbeta primers and 13 Jbeta primers. The table came from immunoSEQ multiplex PCR; TCRdb's copy has only in-frame clones and leaves some out. The data show fewer than 200,000 clones, about 80% seen once. Notes on this clone: Antigen unknown.

The clonotype originates from a woman aged 25 to 39 in good health and CMV-seronegative. V is TRBV11-2 and J is TRBJ2-2; possible D gene TRBD1, 5 bases. Sequencing was carried out using PBMCs. The CDR3 region has the DNA TGTGCCAGCAGCTCTGGACAGAACACCGGGGAGCTGTTTTTT. Its translation: CASSSGQNTGELFF. Supplemented by reference TRBV11-2 and TRBJ2-2, the full variable domain reads EAGVAQSPRYKIIEKRQSVAFWCNPISGHATLYWYQQILGQGPKLLIQFQNNGVVDDSQLPKDRFSAERLKGVDSTLKIQPAKLEDSAVYLCASSSGQNTGELFFGEGSRLTVL.